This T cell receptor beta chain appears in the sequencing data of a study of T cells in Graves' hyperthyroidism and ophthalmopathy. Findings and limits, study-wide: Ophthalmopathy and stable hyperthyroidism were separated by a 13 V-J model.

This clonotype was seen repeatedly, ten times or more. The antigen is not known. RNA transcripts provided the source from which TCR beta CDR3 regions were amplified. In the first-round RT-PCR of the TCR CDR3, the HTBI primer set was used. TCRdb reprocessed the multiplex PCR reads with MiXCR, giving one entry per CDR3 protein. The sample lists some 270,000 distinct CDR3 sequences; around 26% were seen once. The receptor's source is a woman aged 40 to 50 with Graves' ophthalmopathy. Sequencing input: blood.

Here the CDR3 reads CASSLNSDNSPLHF. In DNA, the CDR3 is TGTGCCAGCAGTTTAAACTCTGATAATTCACCCCTCCACTTT. The V call is TRBV28, the J call TRBJ1-6, with D hard to call. There are 14 residues in the CDR3. The V end lost 2 bases, the J end lost 5 bases, and 7 bases lay between the germline ends. CDR1 is MDHEN, CDR2 SYDVKM, per germline.